Below, one T cell receptor (beta chain) is given with its context. Its antigen is unidentified. It was RNA transcripts that yielded the amplified TCR beta CDR3 regions. HTBI primers drove first-round RT-PCR of the TCR CDR3. One entry per CDR3 protein, called by TCRdb with MiXCR from the multiplex PCR reads. Here the sample spans over 350,000 distinct CDR3 sequences, around 15% being singletons. The CDR3 loop spans 14 amino acids. Trimming took off 8 bases at V and 0 bases at J, with 11 bases between the two ends. Germline CDR1 and CDR2: MNHNS and SASEGT. The data were obtained in a study of T cells in Graves' hyperthyroidism and ophthalmopathy. Points from the study as a whole: Also found in blood were most expanded thyroid clonotypes above 0.001.

This chain uses TRBV6-1 with TRBJ1-5; tentative D call: TRBD1 (5 bases). Input material: blood. This clonotype was obtained from a man between 50 and 59 years old with Graves' ophthalmopathy. CDR3 protein: CASGGAHSNQPQHF. CDR3 bases: TGTGCCAGCGGCGGGGCCCATAGCAATCAGCCCCAGCATTTT.